This section outlines one T cell receptor beta chain sequence together with its context. The V end lost 6 bases, the J end lost 0 bases, and 8 bases lay between the germline ends. The CDR3 runs to 13 residues. This specimen comes from a study of blood T cell repertoires in COVID-19. Study-wide context: COVID-19 samples, acute and convalescent, were from the United States, Italy and Spain. T cells, B-cell-depleted T cells, or PBMCs provided the cDNA or gDNA that served as material.

Per the study methods: The authors estimated nucleated cell counts from reference gene primer amplification. The data were produced by immunoSEQ multiplex PCR, yet TCRdb's version contains in-frame clones alone and is incomplete. For V, J and clone size, that table is used; D and trimming come from the DNA. Altogether approximately 76,000 clones are present, 85% to 90% being singletons, with the ten largest covering about 15%. The source of this sequence is a man aged 80 or over in a cohort sampled during active COVID-19. The rearrangement uses TRBV12-3 or TRBV12-4 and TRBJ1-1, with D possibly matching TRBD1 (6 bases). Sequencing was done on a sample of peripheral blood. As DNA, the CDR3 is TGTGCCAGCAGCAGGGGAATGAACACTGAAGCTTTCTTT. Amino acid sequence: CASSRGMNTEAFF.